These 32 T cell receptor beta chains were all obtained from the same sample, sequenced in a study of T cells expressing NK-cell markers. TCRdb derives one entry per CDR3 protein from the 5' RACE reads, leaving out DNA. This repertoire includes about 160,000 distinct CDR3 sequences. The source material was blood T cells: a sorted CD56 or NKG2C T cell subset, CD4+ or CD8+ T cells, or bulk PBMC T cells (not recorded which). Receptor source: a woman aged 18-70 years in good health.

The chain combines TRBV28 with TRBJ2-3. Germline loops: CDR1 MDHEN, CDR2 SYDVKM. The CDR3 consists of 12 residues. The CDR3 loop is CASSLAARTQYF.

This sequence joins TRBV20-1 and TRBJ2-5; TCRdb's D gene call, TRBD1, goes unchecked for lack of DNA. Germline CDR1 is DFQATT and CDR2 is SNEGSKA (reference sequence). The CDR3 sequence is 14 residues long. The CDR3 sequence is CSAGDRRAQETQYF.

This chain joins TRBV5-1 and TRBJ1-2; TCRdb calls TRBD1, which cannot be checked without DNA. CDR1 is SGHRS, CDR2 YFSETQ, per germline. The CDR3 runs 12 residues. The CDR3 region is CASSPGGYGYTF.

The chain is built from TRBV4-1 and TRBJ1-1. There are 16 residues in the CDR3. Germline CDR1 is MGHRA and CDR2 is YSYEKL. The CDR3 spells CASSQALERWATEAFF.

The chain is built from TRBV6-1 and TRBJ2-7; TCRdb proposes TRBD1, but this gene call is untestable without DNA. Germline loops: CDR1 MNHNS, CDR2 SASEGT. The CDR3 covers 13 residues. The CDR3 here is CASTRQVPYEQYF.

The V and J genes are TRBV4-1 and TRBJ2-1; TCRdb's D call, TRBD2, is unchecked because there is no DNA. This CDR3 comprises 17 residues. The V gene's germline CDR1 is MGHRA and CDR2 YSYEKL. This CDR3 is CASSQGQRSSSYNEQFF.

The chain is built from TRBV4-1 and TRBJ2-7; TCRdb's D call, TRBD1, is unchecked because there is no DNA. The CDR3 contains 14 residues. Germline CDR1 MGHRA, CDR2 YSYEKL. The CDR3 reads CASSVRGDSYEQYF.

The rearrangement links TRBV3-1 to TRBJ1-6. The germline V gene encodes CDR1 LGHDT and CDR2 YNNKEL (reference sequence). The CDR3 is made up of 13 amino acids. CDR3 amino acids: CASSQDVLSPLHF.

The CDR3 sequence: CASSSGSIGDTIYF. This chain links TRBV6-5 with TRBJ1-3. The CDR3 has 14 amino acids. From germline, CDR1 is MNHEY and CDR2 SVGAGI.

The chain has TRBV20-1 and TRBJ1-2; the TRBD1 assignment by TCRdb is unverifiable without DNA. The CDR3 is 14 amino acids. Germline CDR1 and CDR2: DFQATT and SNEGSKA (reference sequence). CDR3 region: CSARIGQGALGYTF.

The CDR3: CASSGTGVNEQFF. The rearrangement links TRBV2 to TRBJ2-1; the D call of TRBD1 rests on TCRdb alone, since no DNA is present to check it. The length of the CDR3 is 13 residues. From germline, CDR1 is SNHLY and CDR2 FYNNEI. Based on the CDR3 plus reference TRBV2 and TRBJ2-1, the full variable domain is EPEVTQTPSHQVTQMGQEVILRCVPISNHLYFYWYRQILGQKVEFLVSFYNNEISEKSEIFDDQFSVERPDGSNFTLKIRSTKLEDSAMYFCASSGTGVNEQFFGPGTRLTVL.

The gene calls are TRBV12-3 or TRBV12-4 and TRBJ1-2; TCRdb indicates TRBD1, and absent DNA this call remains unverified. The CDR3 spans 13 residues. The CDR3 loop reads CASSLAQAYGYTF.

V is TRBV7-2 and J is TRBJ2-7; TCRdb returns TRBD1, unconfirmable since there is no DNA. Germline CDR1 and CDR2: SGHTA and FQGNSA. The CDR3 contains 15 residues. CDR3 residues: CASSFSGVINYEQYF.

The chain carries TRBV12-3 or TRBV12-4 and TRBJ1-2; TCRdb's D call, TRBD1, is unchecked because there is no DNA. The CDR3 runs to 13 residues. The CDR3 loop is CASKGLPGGGYTF.

This chain joins TRBV6-2 or TRBV6-3 and TRBJ2-3; TCRdb's D gene call, TRBD1, goes unchecked for lack of DNA. This CDR3 region has 15 residues. The germline V gene encodes CDR1 MNHEY and CDR2 SVGEGT. The CDR3 loop is CASSYGQYGTDTQYF.

The chain employs TRBV7-2 and TRBJ2-3. Germline CDR1 is SGHTA and CDR2 is FQGNSA. The CDR3 extends over 14 amino acids. This chain's CDR3 is CASSLGLVGYTQYF.

The chain employs TRBV29-1 and TRBJ1-4; as DNA is missing, the TRBD1 call by TCRdb cannot be tested. Per germline, CDR1 SQVTM and CDR2 ANQGSEA. The CDR3 runs to 14 residues. CDR3: CSVVGGETNEKLFF.

This chain uses TRBV2 with TRBJ2-2; the TCRdb call, TRBD1, lacks DNA for checking. CDR3 length: 14 residues. Germline-derived CDR1 and CDR2 are SNHLY and FYNNEI. The chain's CDR3 is CASSDLDRAGELFF. The full variable domain, its missing parts supplied by reference TRBV2 and TRBJ2-2, is EPEVTQTPSHQVTQMGQEVILRCVPISNHLYFYWYRQILGQKVEFLVSFYNNEISEKSEIFDDQFSVERPDGSNFTLKIRSTKLEDSAMYFCASSDLDRAGELFFGEGSRLTVL.

The chain carries TRBV9 and TRBJ1-2; the D call from TCRdb, TRBD1, cannot be confirmed without DNA. Germline assignment: CDR1 SGDLS and CDR2 YYNGEE. The CDR3 extends over 15 amino acids. This chain's CDR3 is CASSGLRQGRYGYTF.

This chain connects TRBV24-1 to TRBJ1-5; TCRdb lists TRBD1, though no DNA is available to test this call. Germline V gives CDR1 KGHDR, CDR2 SFDVKD. The CDR3 covers 14 residues. This CDR3 reads CATHGQYSNQPQHF.

The chain has TRBV7-9 and TRBJ2-1; TCRdb's assignment of TRBD2 cannot be checked, as there is no DNA. Germline loops: CDR1 SEHNR, CDR2 FQNEAQ (reference sequence). This CDR3 has 16 amino acids. The CDR3 reads CASSLGVTSGNNEQFF.

The chain recombines TRBV4-1 with TRBJ2-2; TCRdb picks TRBD1, but there is no DNA to check that call. Germline lookup yields CDR1 MGHRA and CDR2 YSYEKL. This CDR3 comprises 18 residues. CDR3 amino acids: CASSQKPPETVNTGELFF.

The rearrangement uses TRBV5-1 and TRBJ1-2; TCRdb's D gene call, TRBD1, goes unchecked for lack of DNA. The CDR3 sequence is 14 residues long. Germline lookup yields CDR1 SGHRS and CDR2 YFSETQ. The CDR3 sequence: CASSPQGLNYGYTF.

The CDR3 region is CASFLGQGMNTEAFF. The chain carries TRBV5-1 and TRBJ1-1; as DNA is missing, the TRBD1 call by TCRdb cannot be tested. Germline assignment: CDR1 SGHRS and CDR2 YFSETQ. The CDR3 is 15 amino acids.

The V gene is TRBV5-5, the J gene TRBJ1-4; TCRdb gives TRBD1 as the D gene, but with no DNA this cannot be confirmed. Per germline, CDR1 SGHKS and CDR2 YYEKEE (reference sequence). CDR3 length equals 16 residues. The CDR3 region is CASTGNPYLTNEKLFF.

This chain uses TRBV2 with TRBJ1-1. Germline V CDR1 and CDR2: SNHLY, FYNNEI. This CDR3 region has 13 residues. Here the CDR3 reads CASSDDKYTEAFF.

This chain's CDR3 is CSARVGASSYEQYF. V usage is TRBV20-1 and J usage is TRBJ2-7. CDR1 and CDR2 from the germline V gene are DFQATT and SNEGSKA (reference sequence). The CDR3 covers 14 residues.

This rearrangement joins TRBV5-6 to TRBJ1-2. Germline CDR1 reads SGHDT; CDR2 reads YYEEEE. The CDR3 spans 15 residues. The CDR3 spells CASSLEEGAVYGYTF.

The chain uses TRBV5-1 and TRBJ2-1; the TRBD1 assignment by TCRdb is unverifiable without DNA. CDR1 and CDR2 from the germline V gene are SGHRS and YFSETQ. The CDR3 totals 16 residues. The CDR3 here is CASSLSGQGIYNEQFF.

CDR3 protein: CASSPPNRGGYTF. The V and J genes are TRBV6-2 or TRBV6-3 and TRBJ1-2; TCRdb lists TRBD1, though no DNA is available to test this call. The CDR3 spans 13 residues. From germline, CDR1 is MNHEY and CDR2 SVGEGT.

V is TRBV24-1 and J is TRBJ2-1; lacking DNA, the TRBD2 call made by TCRdb goes unchecked. Germline CDR1 reads KGHDR; CDR2 reads SFDVKD. There are 15 residues in the CDR3. The CDR3 region is CASQSSGRQVVEQFF.

The V and J genes are TRBV6-2 or TRBV6-3 and TRBJ1-5. Germline assignment: CDR1 MNHEY and CDR2 SVGEGT. The CDR3 spans 18 residues. The CDR3 reads CASSYSRAGGSFNQPQHF.